Below are 25 T cell receptor beta chains sequenced from a single sample in a study of blood T cell repertoires in COVID-19. Profiled with immunoSEQ multiplex PCR; TCRdb holds only in-frame clones, not every one. The table includes approximately 180,000 clones, roughly 87% detected once. Sequenced sample: peripheral blood. These receptors originate from a woman in her 70s with acute or convalescent COVID-19.

This chain connects TRBV6-5 to TRBJ1-1, with D maybe TRBD1 (5 bases). Germline CDR1 is MNHEY and CDR2 is SVGAGI. Trimming shortened V by 0 bases and J by 3 bases, and 14 bases separated the two germline ends. The CDR3 totals 16 residues. The CDR3 region is CASSYSIRGFHTEAFF. CDR3 bases: TGTGCCAGCAGTTACTCGATTCGGGGGTTTCACACTGAAGCTTTCTTT.

The rearrangement joins TRBV6-2 or TRBV6-3 to TRBJ2-7; 11 nucleotides align to TRBD2. Per the germline V gene, CDR1 is MNHEY and CDR2 is SVGEGT. CDR3 size: 16 residues. Trimming removed 0 bases from V and 2 bases from J; junction bases left unmatched: 3. The DNA for the CDR3 is TGTGCCAGCAGTTACTCACTGACTAGCGGGGCCTACGAGCAGTACTTC. It specifies CASSYSLTSGAYEQYF.

The chain employs TRBV19 and TRBJ2-7; 8 bases line up with TRBD1. V lost 7 bases to trimming and J lost 6 bases; unmatched junction nucleotides: 14. Germline-derived CDR1 and CDR2 are LNHDA and SQIVND (reference sequence). The CDR3 has 15 amino acids. This CDR3 reads CASTLSGQVVSEQYF. The CDR3 DNA sequence: TGTGCCAGTACCTTATCGGGACAGGTGGTCAGCGAGCAGTACTTC.

With regard to this clone: One end of the junction fails to match germline, which may point to a read error. The chain has TRBV29-1 and TRBJ1-2; TRBD1 is a possible D gene (6 bases). Looked up from germline, CDR1 is SQVTM and CDR2 is ANQGSEA. The CDR3 is made up of 15 amino acids. As DNA, the CDR3 is TGCAGCGTGGAAGTGGGGGGGCCAGGGGTCTATGGCTACACCTTC. Its protein product is CSVEVGGPGVYGYTF.

The chain links TRBV7-2 to TRBJ1-3, with 8 bases aligning to TRBD1. This CDR3 is built from 16 residues. Germline V CDR1 and CDR2: SGHTA, FQGNSA. The V segment lost 6 bases and the J segment 1 base; nucleotides outside the gene matches: 8. CDR3 in amino acids: CASSYTGGISGNTIYF. CDR3 DNA: TGTGCCAGCAGTTATACAGGGGGTATTTCTGGAAACACCATATATTTT.

The V gene is TRBV12-3 or TRBV12-4, the J gene TRBJ1-5; possible D gene TRBD1, 6 bases. Trimming cost V 5 bases and J 6 bases, with 11 bases left between them. There are 13 residues in the CDR3. In DNA, the CDR3 is TGTGCCAGCAGTGGACAGACTTTTCAGCCCCAGCATTTT. This sequence encodes CASSGQTFQPQHF.

This clone was picked up a small number of times. V and J are TRBV4-3 and TRBJ1-4; D unresolved. V shed 4 bases and J shed 11 bases, with 11 bases lying between them. Germline CDR1 reads LGHNA; CDR2 reads YSLEER. The CDR3 sequence is 12 residues long. CDR3 bases: TGCGCCAGCAGCCTGGGGAGAAGTAAACTGTTTTTT. Translated: CASSLGRSKLFF.

The chain couples TRBV7-9 to TRBJ2-7, with TRBD1 identical over 7 bases. CDR3 size: 13 residues. From germline, CDR1 is SEHNR and CDR2 FQNEAQ (reference sequence). With 3 bases clipped from V and 3 bases from J, the junction kept 2 bases outside the gene matches. CDR3 region: CASSFRDSYEQYF. The CDR3 DNA reads as TGTGCCAGCAGCTTTCGGGACAGCTACGAGCAGTACTTC. The full variable domain, completed using reference TRBV7-9 and TRBJ2-7, is DTGVSQNPRHKITKRGQNVTFRCDPISEHNRLYWYRQTLGQGPEFLTYFQNEAQLEKSRLLSDRFSAERPKGSFSTLEIQRTEQGDSAMYLCASSFRDSYEQYFGPGTRLTVT.

The rearrangement uses TRBV7-2 and TRBJ2-1; D possibly corresponds to TRBD2 (6 bases). Trimming stripped 5 bases from V and 9 bases from J, with 20 bases between. This CDR3 has 15 amino acids. Germline CDR1 and CDR2: SGHTA and FQGNSA. DNA for the CDR3: TGTGCCAGCAGCCAACGGAGGGTGCGGTTTGGTGAGCAGTTCTTC. It translates to CASSQRRVRFGEQFF.

The rearrangement joins TRBV5-1 to TRBJ2-6; D possibly corresponds to TRBD1 (5 bases). Per the germline V gene, CDR1 is SGHRS and CDR2 is YFSETQ. This CDR3 spans 17 amino acids. V was cut by 4 bases and J by 3 bases, with 17 bases left in between. As DNA, the CDR3 is TGCGCCAGCAGCCCCCGGCAGGGCCCCGGTGGGGCCAACGTCCTGACTTTC. This gives the protein CASSPRQGPGGANVLTF.

The genes are TRBV6-5 and TRBJ1-2; TRBD1 aligns across 7 bases. The germline V gene has CDR1 MNHEY and CDR2 SVGAGI. The V gene end was trimmed by 6 bases and the J gene end by 8 bases; junction bases not matched to a gene: 6. This CDR3 is built from 12 residues. CDR3 DNA sequence: TGTGCCAGCAGCGTCACAGGGGACGGCTACACCTTC. The encoded protein is CASSVTGDGYTF.

The rearrangement uses TRBV28 and TRBJ1-5; D unresolved. The CDR3 extends over 12 amino acids. Germline-derived CDR1 and CDR2 are MDHEN and SYDVKM. Trimming cost V 4 bases and J 5 bases, with 6 bases left between them. CDR3 bases: TGTGCCAGCAGTTCTGGAGATCAGCCCCAGCATTTT. Translated: CASSSGDQPQHF.

This chain uses TRBV6-5 with TRBJ1-2; 7 bases are a match to TRBD1. Germline loops: CDR1 MNHEY, CDR2 SVGAGI. The CDR3 spans 14 residues. V lost 6 bases and J lost 2; bases outside the gene matches: 6. CDR3 coding DNA: TGTGCCAGCAGCGCGGGACAGTCGAACTATGGCTACACCTTC. Its translation is CASSAGQSNYGYTF.

This clone came up a few times. The V gene is TRBV7-2, the J gene TRBJ2-1, with 7 positions matching TRBD2. Germline V CDR1 and CDR2: SGHTA, FQGNSA. The CDR3 length is 12 residues. With 2 bases clipped from V and 10 bases from J, the junction kept 2 bases outside the gene matches. The DNA for the CDR3 is TGTGCCAGCAGCTTATCGGGAGGCGAGCAGTTCTTC. Translation gives CASSLSGGEQFF. Full variable domain (remainder filled in from reference TRBV7-2 and TRBJ2-1): GAGVSQSPSNKVTEKGKDVELRCDPISGHTALYWYRQSLGQGLEFLIYFQGNSAPDKSGLPSDRFSAERTGGSVSTLTIQRTQQEDSAVYLCASSLSGGEQFFGPGTRLTVL.

V usage is TRBV6-5 and J usage is TRBJ2-5; 8 bases agree with TRBD2. Unmatched junction bases numbered 6, after V lost 5 bases and J lost 4 bases. The CDR3 loop spans 14 amino acids. Germline CDR1 MNHEY, CDR2 SVGAGI. CDR3 loop: CASSTPGRGETQYF. CDR3 DNA: TGTGCCAGCAGTACGCCCGGGAGGGGAGAGACCCAGTACTTC.

The genes are TRBV20-1 and TRBJ2-5; 7 positions agree with TRBD2. Germline-derived CDR1 and CDR2 are DFQATT and SNEGSKA (reference sequence). CDR3 length: 11 residues. V was clipped by 4 bases and J by 4 bases; unmatched bases: 0. CDR3 loop: CSATGGETQYF. In DNA form, the CDR3 reads TGCAGTGCTACGGGGGGAGAGACCCAGTACTTC.

This clone occurred once. This chain connects TRBV5-4 to TRBJ2-4; perhaps TRBD2 as D (5 bases). Germline CDR1 is SGHNT and CDR2 is YYREEE (reference sequence). The CDR3 covers 17 residues. The ends were cut back, 0 bases at V and 9 bases at J, with 22 bases in the middle. The CDR3 region is CASSLGSARSSGIIQYF. The DNA for the CDR3 is TGTGCCAGCAGCTTGGGTTCCGCCAGATCTTCGGGGATCATTCAGTACTTC.

The chain joins TRBV29-1 to TRBJ1-1, with 7 bases matching TRBD1. Germline trimming cut 3 bases from V and 0 bases from J; bases unmatched to any gene: 4. The CDR3 spans 14 residues. The germline V gene encodes CDR1 SQVTM and CDR2 ANQGSEA. CDR3 region: CSVETGPVNTEAFF. The CDR3 bases are TGCAGCGTTGAGACAGGGCCGGTGAACACTGAAGCTTTCTTT.

DNA of the CDR3: TGTGCCAGCAGCGCCTGGGGCCCTTGGGGCACAGATACGCAGTATTTT. Amino acid sequence: CASSAWGPWGTDTQYF. This chain links TRBV11-2 with TRBJ2-3, with D perhaps TRBD1 (5 bases). V was pared by 5 bases and J by 1 base, with 16 bases between. Per germline, CDR1 SGHAT and CDR2 FQNNGV. The CDR3 totals 16 residues.

The V call is TRBV7-9, the J call TRBJ2-1; 7 bases agree with TRBD1. Germline trimming cut 2 bases from V and 8 bases from J; bases unmatched to any gene: 3. This CDR3 is 13 amino acids long. Looked up from germline, CDR1 is SEHNR and CDR2 is FQNEAQ (reference sequence). CDR3 sequence (DNA): TGTGCCAGCAGCTTAAGGGGGCGCGATGAGCAGTTCTTC. Protein sequence: CASSLRGRDEQFF.

This clone was seen just once. The V call is TRBV5-1, the J call TRBJ1-1; 8 bases line up with TRBD1. Per the germline V gene, CDR1 is SGHRS and CDR2 is YFSETQ. Trimming removed 0 bases from V and 3 bases from J; junction bases left unmatched: 7. The CDR3 runs to 16 residues. The CDR3 reads CASSLGSGGAYTEAFF. CDR3 nucleotide sequence: TGCGCCAGCAGCTTGGGATCAGGGGGCGCTTACACTGAAGCTTTCTTT.

This clone was seen more than once but under ten times. V is TRBV7-6 and J is TRBJ2-1, with 10 bases identical to TRBD1. With 5 bases clipped from V and 4 bases from J, the junction kept 8 bases outside the gene matches. This CDR3 has 16 amino acids. Germline CDR1 reads SGHVS; CDR2 reads FNYEAQ. The CDR3 protein is CASSLGGQGFYNEQFF. The CDR3 nucleotides are TGTGCCAGCAGCCTCGGGGGACAGGGGTTTTACAATGAGCAGTTCTTC.

This chain uses TRBV28 with TRBJ2-7, with 9 nucleotides matching TRBD2. J gave up 1 base and V 5 bases, and 9 bases lay outside the gene matches. The CDR3 sequence is 16 residues long. Germline assignment: CDR1 MDHEN and CDR2 SYDVKM. The DNA of the CDR3 is TGTGCCAGCAGTGGGCCCGGGACTAGCAGTTCCTACGAGCAGTACTTC. This sequence encodes CASSGPGTSSSYEQYF. The whole variable domain, filled in from reference TRBV28 and TRBJ2-7, reads DVKVTQSSRYLVKRTGEKVFLECVQDMDHENMFWYRQDPGLGLRLIYFSYDVKMKEKGDIPEGYSVSREKKERFSLILESASTNQTSMYLCASSGPGTSSSYEQYFGPGTRLTVT.

The chain links TRBV21-1 to TRBJ1-1. TRBV21-1 is recorded as a pseudogene. The CDR3 consists of 16 residues. CDR3 residues: CASSQFGGQRGTEAFF. The CDR3 nucleotides are TGTGCCAGCAGCCAATTCGGGGGGCAGAGAGGAACTGAAGCTTTCTTT.

This chain links TRBV28 with TRBJ1-2; unclear D gene. V was trimmed by 6 bases and J by 2 bases, leaving 4 bases between them. The CDR3 sequence is 11 residues long. Germline-derived CDR1 and CDR2 are MDHEN and SYDVKM. The CDR3: CASRQNYGYTF. In nucleotides, the CDR3 is TGTGCCAGCAGACAGAACTATGGCTACACCTTC.